Detailed here is one T cell receptor (beta chain). The source of the sample is a study of shared T cell receptors in the human thymus. Assay used: immunoSEQ multiplex PCR; TCRdb lists only in-frame clones, some missing. The data hold roughly 500,000 clones, with around 78% observed a single time. This CDR3 has 15 residues. V was clipped by 1 base and J by 3 bases, with 12 bases between them. Germline V gene sequence: CDR1 LGHNA, CDR2 YNFKEQ. The same sample was also used in a study of human thymus T cells. That work states: Having corrective surgery for congenital heart defects, healthy Finnish infants were the ones who donated. Thymic samples were excised during corrective heart operations. V and J genes seemed to be used with bias in thymic and blood repertoires. There were highly overlapping thymic repertoires among unrelated individuals, as related research reported.

This receptor was obtained from a boy under two years old with a congenital heart defect. This chain uses TRBV4-2 with TRBJ1-2; no reliable D call. The sample comprised thymocytes. This CDR3 reads CASSQAPGLHYGYTF. In nucleotides, the CDR3 is TGTGCCAGCAGCCAAGCACCAGGACTGCACTATGGCTACACCTTC.